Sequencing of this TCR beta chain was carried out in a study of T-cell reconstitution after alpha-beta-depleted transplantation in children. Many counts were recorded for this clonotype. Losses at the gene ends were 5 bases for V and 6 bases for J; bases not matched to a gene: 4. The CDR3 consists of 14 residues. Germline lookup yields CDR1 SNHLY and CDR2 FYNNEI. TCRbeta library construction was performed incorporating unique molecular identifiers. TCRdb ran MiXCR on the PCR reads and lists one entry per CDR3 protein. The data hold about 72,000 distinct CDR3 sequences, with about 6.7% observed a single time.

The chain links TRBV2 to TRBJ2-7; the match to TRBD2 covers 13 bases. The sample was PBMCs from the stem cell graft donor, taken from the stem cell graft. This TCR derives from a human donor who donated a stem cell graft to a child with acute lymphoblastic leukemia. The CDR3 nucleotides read TGTGCCAGCAGTTTGACTAGCGGGGGGTCCGAGCAGTACTTC. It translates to CASSLTSGGSEQYF. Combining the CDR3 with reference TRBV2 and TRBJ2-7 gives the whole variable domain EPEVTQTPSHQVTQMGQEVILRCVPISNHLYFYWYRQILGQKVEFLVSFYNNEISEKSEIFDDQFSVERPDGSNFTLKIRSTKLEDSAMYFCASSLTSGGSEQYFGPGTRLTVT.